The clone carrying this T cell receptor (beta chain) was seen just once. Original processing notes: Reference gene primer amplification gave nucleated cell count estimates. The repertoire was sequenced with immunoSEQ multiplex PCR; TCRdb's copy has only in-frame clones and lacks some. V and J calls and clone size are those listed in that table; D and trimming were worked out from the DNA. The data show roughly 380,000 clones, more than 75% seen once. Participants' own reports of clinical history determined their cohort assignment. V lost 5 bases to trimming and J lost 4 bases, with 8 bases between them. The CDR3 has 12 amino acids. This specimen belongs to a study of blood T cell repertoires in COVID-19. Study overall: Sample material is recorded as cDNA or gDNA derived from T cells, B-cell-depleted T cells, or PBMCs.

This clonotype was obtained from a man aged 25 to 40 who had recovered from COVID-19. The chain joins TRBV12-3 or TRBV12-4 to TRBJ1-1, with a tentative D call TRBD1 (6 bases). The sequencing input was PBMCs or T cells enriched from blood (not recorded which). Here the CDR3 reads CASSHRVTEAFF. DNA of the CDR3: TGTGCCAGCAGTCACAGGGTCACTGAAGCTTTCTTT.